This TCR beta chain was sequenced in a study of beta chain features in type 1 diabetes. Expressed TCRB transcripts were sequenced after all isolated RNA was converted to cDNA. The method was immunoSEQ multiplex PCR; TCRdb's version includes in-frame clones alone and lacks a portion of them. This table has over 150,000 clones, less than 9.5% appearing once. As to this clone: Its antigen remains unidentified. This sample also contains other DNA sequences that code for the same CDR3.

Study outcomes and limitations: A definitive answer on HLA type influencing TCRB rearrangement was not reached here. Shorter TCRB CDR3s, moderately but significantly so, marked every one of the four CD4+ subsets in Type 1 diabetes patients.

V was cut by 5 bases and J by 4 bases, with 5 bases left in between. Germline loops: CDR1 SNHLY, CDR2 FYNNEI. The CDR3 sequence is 11 residues long. The V call is TRBV2, the J call TRBJ2-5; D gene uncertain. The sample consisted of central memory CD4+ T cells from blood. This receptor was identified in a woman between 40 and 50 years old with type 1 diabetes. The CDR3 nucleotides are TGTGCCAGCAGTCCATTAGAGACCCAGTACTTC. Translating it yields CASSPLETQYF.